The 4 T cell receptor beta chains below were found in one sample sequenced in a study of shared clonotypes between healthy human individuals. TCRdb's copy holds only in-frame clones and misses some; the assay was immunoSEQ multiplex PCR. The sample records under 2.5 million clones, 80% to 95% being singletons. The sequencing input was naive CD4+ T cells from PBMCs. This sample's subset: CD45RA+ positively selected. The receptors come from a man between 18 and 29 years old in good health. Some clones in this sample may be carry-over from other donors' samples.

This chain links TRBV7-2 with TRBJ1-3; 8 nucleotides line up with TRBD1. With 4 bases clipped from V and 6 bases from J, the junction kept 2 bases outside the gene matches. Germline values: CDR1 SGHTA, CDR2 FQGNSA. CDR3 length: 13 residues. The CDR3 coding sequence is TGTGCCAGCAGCTCGGACAGGGAAAACACCATATATTTT. Residues: CASSSDRENTIYF.

This chain connects TRBV9 to TRBJ1-2, with D unclear. Trimming shortened V by 2 bases and J by 2 bases, and 7 bases separated the two germline ends. The V gene's germline CDR1 is SGDLS and CDR2 YYNGEE. CDR3 length: 13 amino acids. The CDR3 sequence is CASSVQTNYGYTF. The CDR3 DNA reads TGTGCCAGCAGCGTGCAGACCAACTATGGCTACACCTTC. Together with reference TRBV9 and TRBJ1-2, the CDR3 gives the full variable domain: DSGVTQTPKHLITATGQRVTLRCSPRSGDLSVYWYQQSLDQGLQFLIQYYNGEERAKGNILERFSAQQFPDLHSELNLSSLELGDSALYFCASSVQTNYGYTFGSGTRLTVV.

Concerning this clone itself: Different DNA sequences within this sample yield the same CDR3. The V and J genes are TRBV18 and TRBJ1-1; unclear D gene. The CDR3 covers 13 residues. CDR1 KGHSH and CDR2 LQKENI come from the germline V gene. V shed 4 bases and J shed 0 bases, with 6 bases lying between them. The CDR3 nucleotides are TGTGCCAGCTCACTAGCCGTGAACACTGAAGCTTTCTTT. Amino acid sequence: CASSLAVNTEAFF. Full variable domain (missing parts from reference TRBV18 and TRBJ1-1): NAGVMQNPRHLVRRRGQEARLRCSPMKGHSHVYWYRQLPEEGLKFMVYLQKENIIDESGMPKERFSAEFPKEGPSILRIQQVVRGDSAAYFCASSLAVNTEAFFGQGTRLTVV.

V usage is TRBV11-2 and J usage is TRBJ2-7; the match to TRBD2 covers 7 bases. Per the germline V gene, CDR1 is SGHAT and CDR2 is FQNNGV. V was pared by 6 bases and J by 6 bases, with 11 bases of the junction left unmatched. The CDR3 totals 14 residues. The CDR3 nucleotides are TGTGCCAGCAGATTACCCGGGGGAGGGCGCGAGCAGTACTTC. Its protein product is CASRLPGGGREQYF.